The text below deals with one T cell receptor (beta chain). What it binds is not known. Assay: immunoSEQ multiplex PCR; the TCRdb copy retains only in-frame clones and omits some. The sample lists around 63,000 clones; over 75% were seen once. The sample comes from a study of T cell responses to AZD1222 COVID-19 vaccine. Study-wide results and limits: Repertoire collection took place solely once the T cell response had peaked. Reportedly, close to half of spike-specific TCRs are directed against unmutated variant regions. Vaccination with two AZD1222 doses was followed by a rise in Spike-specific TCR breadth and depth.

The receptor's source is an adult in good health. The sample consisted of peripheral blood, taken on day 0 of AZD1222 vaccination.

The CDR3 nucleotides read TGCGCCAGCGAAAAGGAGGCAGGGGCGGGATGGGATGAGCAGTTCTTC. It yields the protein CASEKEAGAGWDEQFF. The V and J genes are TRBV5-1 and TRBJ2-1; D possibly uses TRBD1 or TRBD2 (6 bases each). Trimming removed 7 bases at V and 8 bases at J, with 25 bases between. The CDR3 is made up of 16 amino acids. Looked up from germline, CDR1 is SGHRS and CDR2 is YFSETQ.